The 8 T cell receptor beta chains below come from one sample, sequenced in a study of regulatory T cells in long-lasting Graves disease. The time point here: newly diagnosed GD, antithyroid drugs for less than 3 months. RNA isolated from PBMCs was used to make the TCR library. Building of the TCR beta libraries involved iRepertoire HTBI primers and Arm-PCR of CDR3 regions. TCRdb ran MiXCR on the multiplex PCR reads and lists one entry per CDR3 protein. The sample shows about 540,000 distinct CDR3 sequences, approximately 12% of them seen only once. A further study also used this sample, focusing on T cells in Graves' hyperthyroidism and ophthalmopathy.

The source was peripheral blood mononuclear cells (PBMCs), collected at new diagnosis, from a patient treated with antithyroid drugs. The receptors here all came from a man aged 25-45 years with Graves disease.

This clonotype was seen many times. The chain combines TRBV12-5 with TRBJ1-5, with 7 bases aligning to TRBD1. Germline CDR1 is LGHNT and CDR2 is FRNRAP. The V and J ends lost 0 bases and 4 bases, in that order; junction bases with no gene match: 9. The CDR3 is 17 residues long. CDR3 residues: CASGLVILGTENQPQHF. Written as DNA, the CDR3 is TGTGCTAGTGGTTTGGTAATTCTTGGGACAGAGAATCAGCCCCAGCATTTT.

In its sample, this clonotype was seen a few times. This sequence joins TRBV20-1 and TRBJ2-5, with a weak D call TRBD2 (5 bases). Trimming removed 3 bases at V and 2 bases at J, with 19 bases between. The germline CDR1 and CDR2 sequences are DFQATT and SNEGSKA (reference sequence). The CDR3 sequence is 16 residues long. CDR3 loop: CSARGWSRAKQETQYF. For the CDR3, the DNA is TGCAGTGCTAGGGGGTGGTCGCGGGCCAAGCAAGAGACCCAGTACTTC.

Regarding this clonotype: This clone may be a read error of a much larger clone one base away. Lacking the conserved final phenylalanine or tryptophan, this CDR3 likely reflects a read error. The chain's CDR3 is CASSRTGGSDTQYS. CDR3 nucleotides: TGTGCCAGCAGTCGAACAGGGGGGTCAGATACGCAGTATTCT. The chain joins TRBV6-2 or TRBV6-3 to TRBJ2-3; 8 bases fit TRBD1. Germline CDR1 is MNHEY and CDR2 is SVGEGT. The CDR3 is made up of 14 amino acids. V lost 5 bases, J lost 4 bases, and 5 bases stayed unmatched.

This clonotype was counted ten times or more. The J gene is TRBJ2-3, the V gene TRBV27, with TRBD2 matching over 11 bases. Germline-derived CDR1 and CDR2 are MNHEY and SMNVEV (reference sequence). The junction had 5 bases not matched to a gene; V was cut back by 0 bases and J by 0 bases. The CDR3 covers 18 residues. The CDR3 DNA reads TGTGCCAGCAGTTTATCGACTAGCGGGGCCTCTAGCACAGATACGCAGTATTTT. Translation: CASSLSTSGASSTDTQYF.

This clonotype was observed a handful of times. The rearrangement joins TRBV29-1 to TRBJ1-2; D may be TRBD1 (5 bases). Looked up from germline, CDR1 is SQVTM and CDR2 is ANQGSEA. The CDR3 loop spans 14 amino acids. Trimming left V 2 bases short and J 4 bases short, with 14 bases between. CDR3 sequence (DNA): TGCAGCGTTGAATATGGGGGTCTTACCTATGGCTACACCTTC. Protein product: CSVEYGGLTYGYTF. The variable domain in full, completed from reference TRBV29-1 and TRBJ1-2, reads SAVISQKPSRDICQRGTSLTIQCQVDSQVTMMFWYRQQPGQSLTLIATANQGSEATYESGFVIDKFPISRPNLTFSTLTVSNMSPEDSSIYLCSVEYGGLTYGYTFGSGTRLTVV.

This clonotype showed up many times. J is TRBJ2-5 and V is TRBV5-8, with no clear D. CDR3 length: 15 residues. V was clipped by 1 base and J by 4 bases, with 14 bases between them. Germline loops: CDR1 SGHTS, CDR2 YDEGEE. The chain's CDR3 is CASSLMQRTSETQYF. CDR3 nucleotide sequence: TGTGCCAGCAGCTTGATGCAACGGACCTCAGAGACCCAGTACTTC.

This clonotype was counted at least ten times. The chain recombines TRBV2 with TRBJ2-1; 7 nucleotides align to TRBD1. Germline CDR1 reads SNHLY; CDR2 reads FYNNEI. This CDR3 is 13 amino acids long. The junction had 6 bases not matched to a gene; V was cut back by 7 bases and J by 6 bases. Here the CDR3 reads CASTRGWGNEQFF. The DNA for the CDR3 is TGTGCCAGCACCAGGGGGTGGGGCAATGAGCAGTTCTTC.

This clonotype was observed many times. The CDR3, as DNA: TGTGCCACCAGTGATGGGGGGACTCCGGTCCCAGATACGCAGTATTTT. Translated, it gives CATSDGGTPVPDTQYF. The chain uses TRBV24-1 and TRBJ2-3; D might be TRBD2 (6 bases). Germline V gene sequence: CDR1 KGHDR, CDR2 SFDVKD. Trimming pared 3 bases from V and 4 bases from J, leaving 16 bases between. The CDR3 has 16 amino acids.